A single sample is the source of the 22 T cell receptor beta chains below, sequenced in a study of Tregs in tolerant kidney transplant recipients. The assay was immunoSEQ multiplex PCR, and TCRdb's table has in-frame clones only and misses some. This listing includes approximately 52,000 clones. The sample was CD4+ T cells from blood, taken before the transplant. The source is a human donor who received a combined kidney and bone marrow transplant.

Worth noting for this clone: Read sequence stops 3 residues before the CDR3 end, and the germline J gene provides the missing end. The chain combines TRBV7-9 with TRBJ2-3, with D uncertain. The CDR3 has 15 amino acids. Germline-derived CDR1 and CDR2 are SEHNR and FQNEAQ (reference sequence). V was cut by 1 base and J by 1 base, with 9 bases left in between. The CDR3 bases that were read are TGTGCCAGCAGCTTAGGGGCTGTAGGCACAGATACG. This translates into CASSLGAVGTDT. Given in full, the CDR3 is CASSLGAVGTDTQYF.

To note about this clone: The read finishes 3 residues shy of the CDR3 end, and the germline J gene is used to complete it. The chain carries TRBV14 and TRBJ2-1, with 7 bases identical to TRBD2. V was clipped by 4 bases and J by 1 base; unmatched bases: 4. The CDR3 has 15 amino acids. Germline values: CDR1 SGHDN, CDR2 FVKESK. CDR3 residues: CASSRTSESYNEQFF. Partial CDR3 DNA: TGTGCCAGCAGCCGCACTAGCGAATCCTACAATGAG.

Notes on this clone: The read gets to within 3 residues of the CDR3 end, and the germline J gene fills in the rest. The gene calls are TRBV20-1 and TRBJ1-1; D perhaps matches TRBD1 (5 bases). CDR3 length: 14 residues. Germline CDR1 is DFQATT and CDR2 is SNEGSKA (reference sequence). V shed 4 bases and J shed 0 bases, with 12 bases lying between them. CDR3 protein: CSAIRQLLNTEAFF. The part of the CDR3 DNA that was read is TGCAGTGCTATTAGACAGTTACTGAACACTGAA.

In regard to this clone: From the germline J gene comes the end of the CDR3, since the read stops 3 residues before it. This chain connects TRBV7-2 to TRBJ2-3, with a tentative D call TRBD2 (5 bases). The CDR3 consists of 15 residues. Deletions cut 7 bases from V and 0 bases from J, with 14 bases between. The germline gives CDR1 SGHTA, CDR2 FQGNSA. The CDR3 reads CASTLSRVSTDTQYF. CDR3 bases read: TGTGCCAGCACCCTTTCGCGGGTGAGCACAGATACG.

As regards this clone: With the read ending 3 residues before the CDR3 end, the germline J gene is used to fill in that end. The V gene is TRBV19, the J gene TRBJ2-3; TRBD2 matches at 8 bases. V lost 6 bases, J lost 5 bases, and 13 bases stayed unmatched. Germline V gene lookup returns CDR1 LNHDA and CDR2 SQIVND (reference sequence). This CDR3 is 16 amino acids long. The CDR3 here is CASRSLGAGAGDTQYF. The covered CDR3 bases are TGTGCCAGTAGATCCCTTGGAGCGGGAGCAGGAGATACG. The complete variable domain, with remaining parts taken from reference TRBV19 and TRBJ2-3, reads DGGITQSPKYLFRKEGQNVTLSCEQNLNHDAMYWYRQDPGQGLRLIYYSQIVNDFQKGDIAEGYSVSREKKESFPLTVTSAQKNPTAFYLCASRSLGAGAGDTQYFGPGTRLTVL.

With respect to this clone: The read comes to an end 3 residues before the CDR3 does, leaving the germline J gene to fill in the end. V usage is TRBV6-2 or TRBV6-3 and J usage is TRBJ2-7; TRBD2 matches at 7 bases. CDR1 MNHEY and CDR2 SVGEGT come from the germline V gene. V was pared by 8 bases and J by 2 bases, with 9 bases of the junction left unmatched. This CDR3 is built from 14 residues. The CDR3 bases that were read are TGTGCCAGCCAGACGGGGGGAAAGGCCTACGAG. Translation: CASQTGGKAYE. The whole CDR3 sequence reads CASQTGGKAYEQYF.

As concerns this clone: The read falls 3 residues short of the CDR3 end, and the missing part is taken from the germline J gene. The V call is TRBV5-1, the J call TRBJ2-7, with 10 nucleotides matching TRBD1. V was pared by 3 bases and J by 5 bases, with 2 bases of the junction left unmatched. CDR3 length equals 13 residues. The germline V gene has CDR1 SGHRS and CDR2 YFSETQ. This chain's CDR3 is CASSSGQGDEQYF. The sequenced CDR3 bases are TGCGCCAGCAGCTCAGGACAGGGGGACGAG.

In regard to this clone: The CDR3 goes on 3 residues after the read ends, and that part is filled in from the germline J gene. The chain recombines TRBV5-1 with TRBJ1-1, with D tentatively TRBD1 (5 bases). Per the germline V gene, CDR1 is SGHRS and CDR2 is YFSETQ. The V and J ends lost 4 bases and 0 bases respectively, with 13 bases between them. This CDR3 spans 15 amino acids. Partial CDR3 DNA: TGCGCCAGCAGCCTTGGTCGACAGTTGAACACTGAA. Amino acids: CASSLGRQLNTE. The whole CDR3 protein is CASSLGRQLNTEAFF.

Details on this clone: Coverage ceases 3 residues before the CDR3 finishes, and the germline J gene fills in the end. The gene calls are TRBV5-1 and TRBJ1-6, with D perhaps TRBD1 (6 bases). In germline, CDR1 is SGHRS, CDR2 YFSETQ. Trimming cost V 4 bases and J 4 bases, with 12 bases left between them. This CDR3 contains 15 residues. CDR3 residues: CASSVDRTYNSPLHF. The DNA read from the CDR3 is TGCGCCAGCAGCGTAGACAGGACTTATAATTCACCC. Variable domain in full (rest from reference TRBV5-1 and TRBJ1-6): KAGVTQTPRYLIKTRGQQVTLSCSPISGHRSVSWYQQTPGQGLQFLFEYFSETQRNKGNFPGRFSGRQFSNSRSEMNVSTLELGDSALYLCASSVDRTYNSPLHFGNGTRLTVT.

The CDR3 bases that were read are TGTGCCAGTAGTGCGGGCCTGAATCAGCCC. Amino acid sequence: CASSAGLNQP. The CDR3 reads in full as CASSAGLNQPQHF. The genes are TRBV19 and TRBJ1-5, with D unclear. The CDR3 end is not reached by the read, which stops 3 residues before it; the germline J gene fills it in. Germline loops: CDR1 LNHDA, CDR2 SQIVND (reference sequence). The CDR3 runs 13 residues. Trimming shortened V by 5 bases and J by 4 bases, and 9 bases separated the two germline ends.

In regard to this clone: The CDR3 end falls 3 residues outside the read, so it is completed with the germline J gene. The chain joins TRBV6-1 to TRBJ1-6, with D perhaps TRBD1 (6 bases). This CDR3 is 16 amino acids long. The V gene's germline CDR1 is MNHNS and CDR2 SASEGT. V dropped 4 bases and J dropped 5 bases, with 15 bases sitting between them. The CDR3: CASSGQGQGNNSPLHF. The CDR3 bases that were read are TGTGCCAGCAGTGGGCAAGGGCAGGGGAATAATTCACCC.

CDR3 protein: CASSPRAGTSVNEQFF. CDR3 bases read: TGTGCCAGCAGCCCGAGAGCCGGGACTAGCGTTAATGAG. The J gene is TRBJ2-1, the V gene TRBV7-3; 10 nucleotides align to TRBD2. The read ends 3 residues before the CDR3 terminus; that terminus is restored from the germline J gene. Germline values: CDR1 SGHTA, CDR2 FQGTGA. This CDR3 is built from 16 residues. The J segment lost 7 bases and the V segment lost 5 bases, leaving 11 bases of the junction unmatched. Full variable domain (outside the CDR3, taken from reference TRBV7-3 and TRBJ2-1): GAGVSQTPSNKVTEKGKYVELRCDPISGHTALYWYRQSLGQGPEFLIYFQGTGAADDSGLPNDRFFAVRPEGSVSTLKIQRTERGDSAVYLCASSPRAGTSVNEQFFGPGTRLTVL.

The part of the CDR3 DNA that was read is TGTGCCAGCTCACCGGGACTAGCGGGAGATACG. It codes for CASSPGLAGDT. The complete CDR3 protein is CASSPGLAGDTQYF. This chain joins TRBV18 and TRBJ2-3; TRBD2 matches 12 bases. The read terminates 3 residues ahead of where the CDR3 ends, so the germline J gene completes it. There are 14 residues in the CDR3. CDR1 is KGHSH and CDR2 is LQKENI in the germline V gene. The ends lost 3 bases at V and 5 bases at J; junction bases unmatched: 0.

A word on this clone: The CDR3 end is not reached by the read, which stops 3 residues before it; the germline J gene fills it in. The chain is built from TRBV20-1 and TRBJ2-3, with D perhaps TRBD2 (5 bases). Trimming left V 3 bases short and J 0 bases short, with 19 bases between. Germline CDR1 is DFQATT and CDR2 is SNEGSKA (reference sequence). The length of the CDR3 is 17 residues. The CDR3 DNA, read in part, is TGCAGTGCTAGCACTCTATTAGCGATAACTAGCACAGATACG. The encoded protein is CSASTLLAITSTDT. The complete CDR3 protein is CSASTLLAITSTDTQYF.

With regard to this clone: The missing CDR3 end, 3 residues past where the read stops, is filled in from the germline J gene. The chain joins TRBV7-2 to TRBJ2-1; maybe TRBD2 (7 bases). The ends were cut back, 0 bases at V and 6 bases at J, with 18 bases in the middle. The CDR3 is made up of 17 amino acids. Germline CDR1 and CDR2: SGHTA and FQGNSA. The CDR3 spells CASSLANPRGGPNEQFF. The part of the CDR3 DNA that was read is TGTGCCAGCAGCTTAGCCAACCCTAGGGGGGGACCCAATGAG.

As for this clone: The read ends 3 residues early relative to the CDR3; the germline J gene fills the gap. The chain carries TRBV5-1 and TRBJ2-7; D possibly corresponds to TRBD2 (6 bases). The germline V and J ends were trimmed by 0 bases and 2 bases, with 12 bases remaining between them. In germline, CDR1 is SGHRS, CDR2 YFSETQ. This CDR3 has 15 residues. The CDR3 here is CASSLVGGLTYEQYF. The CDR3 bases that were read are TGCGCCAGCAGCTTGGTGGGGGGATTGACCTACGAG.

Of note for this clone: The read terminates 3 residues before the CDR3 end, so the remaining end is supplied by the germline J gene. The chain carries TRBV20-1 and TRBJ1-6; D is perhaps TRBD1 (6 bases). Germline values: CDR1 DFQATT, CDR2 SNEGSKA (reference sequence). The CDR3 extends over 16 amino acids. The V gene lost 6 bases and the J gene lost 6 bases, with 21 bases spanning the gap. Partial CDR3 DNA: TGCAGTGCCCAAAGCTGGCAGGGGTTGGGTAATTCACCC. Its translation is CSAQSWQGLGNSP. From start to end, the CDR3 is CSAQSWQGLGNSPLHF.

With regard to this clone: The read is 3 residues too short to cover the CDR3 end, so that end is filled in from the germline J gene. The rearrangement uses TRBV5-1 and TRBJ2-3, with 15 bases matching TRBD2. J was trimmed by 0 bases and V by 4 bases; bases with no gene match: 3. Germline V gives CDR1 SGHRS, CDR2 YFSETQ. The CDR3 contains 17 residues. The sequenced part of the CDR3 DNA is TGCGCCAGCAGCAGGACTAGCGGGAGGGTTAGCACAGATACG. Translated, it gives CASSRTSGRVSTDT. In full, the CDR3 reads CASSRTSGRVSTDTQYF.

Regarding this clone: From the germline J gene comes the end of the CDR3, since the read stops 3 residues before it. The V call is TRBV7-3, the J call TRBJ2-3; TRBD2 matches 15 bases. Trimming cost V 4 bases and J 0 bases; bases outside gene matches: 2. This CDR3 is 17 amino acids long. The germline V gene has CDR1 SGHTA and CDR2 FQGTGA. The CDR3 reads CASSSGLAGGSTDTQYF. CDR3 DNA (partial): TGTGCCAGCAGCTCCGGACTAGCGGGGGGGAGCACAGATACG.

A remark on this clone: With the read ending 3 residues before the CDR3 end, the germline J gene is used to fill in that end. The chain employs TRBV11-2 and TRBJ2-1; D is perhaps TRBD2 (5 bases). V was pared by 5 bases and J by 7 bases, with 18 bases between. This CDR3 has 15 amino acids. From germline, CDR1 is SGHAT and CDR2 FQNNGV. CDR3 loop: CASSPSAWTGNEQFF. The CDR3 bases that were read are TGTGCCAGCAGCCCCTCAGCCTGGACGGGGAATGAG.

Points on this clone: The junction does not match germline at one end; this may be a read error. Read coverage stops 3 residues before the CDR3 terminus; the germline J gene supplies the remainder. The chain joins TRBV7-7 to TRBJ2-1; tentatively, D is TRBD2 (6 bases). The CDR3 has 13 amino acids. Germline V gene sequence: CDR1 SSHAT, CDR2 FNYEAQ (reference sequence). The CDR3 sequence is CASILNRGNEQFF. The sequenced part of the CDR3 DNA is TGTGCTAGCATCTTGAATCGGGGGAATGAG.

For this clone: The read ends 3 residues early relative to the CDR3; the germline J gene fills the gap. V is TRBV16 and J is TRBJ1-1; tentative D call: TRBD1 (6 bases). This CDR3 region has 14 residues. Germline loops: CDR1 KGHSY, CDR2 FQNENV. V was cut by 3 bases and J by 0 bases, with 8 bases left in between. The CDR3 DNA, read in part, is TGTGCCAGCAGCCAGACAGGATTGAACACTGAA. It is translated as CASSQTGLNTE. The entire CDR3 is CASSQTGLNTEAFF.